These 14 T cell receptor beta chains came from one sample sequenced in a study of vaccination and CD4 T cells after COVID-19 (dated by TCRdb to the early 2020s). The library came from PCR. Sequenced on an Illumina iSeq 100. TCR sequencing of DNA from cultured CD4+ T cells used the Oncomine TCR Beta short-read assay at the Johns Hopkins FTIC core. TCRdb itself trimmed the public reads at Q25 with fastp, ran MiXCR and retained productive beta chains. Every CDR3 protein is listed once, alongside the most common genes and DNA of its rows. The sample table holds under 20,000 distinct CDR3 sequences, of which roughly 31% were seen once. Clones ranked in the top ten supply about 15% of the sample. These receptors lack a known antigen. Reading the label with the study, this specimen's treatment or condition is: roughly 11-day PBMC culture with coronavirus spike peptide pools or control peptides (ViraFEST assay).

Sequenced sample: cultured CD4+ T cells from blood. All receptors come from a human donor with COVID-19.

This clonotype occurred once. The rearrangement uses TRBV20-1 and TRBJ2-3, with 9 bases fitting TRBD2. The CDR3 loop spans 15 amino acids. From germline, CDR1 is DFQATT and CDR2 SNEGSKA (reference sequence). The J segment lost 6 bases and the V segment lost 3 bases, leaving 10 bases of the junction unmatched. CDR3 region: CSASGAGGFSDTQYF. The CDR3 nucleotides are TGCAGTGCTAGCGGCGCGGGGGGGTTTTCGGATACGCAGTATTTT.

J is TRBJ1-5 and V is TRBV6-1; weak D call: TRBD1 (5 bases). The CDR3 has 13 amino acids. CDR1 is MNHNS, CDR2 SASEGT, per germline. V gave up 5 bases and J gave up 4 bases, with 9 bases separating them. CDR3 loop: CASSRDGNQPQHF. CDR3 nucleotides: TGTGCCAGCAGTAGGGACGGTAATCAGCCCCAGCATTTT.

The chain has TRBV11-3 and TRBJ1-6, with a tentative D call TRBD1 (5 bases). Per the germline V gene, CDR1 is SGHNT and CDR2 is YENEEA. V lost 4 bases, J lost 6 bases, and 16 bases lay in between. This CDR3 is built from 16 residues. The DNA for the CDR3 is TGTGCCAGCAGCTCCACCCTGGGGCTGGGTAATTCACCCCTCCACTTT. Residues: CASSSTLGLGNSPLHF.

For this clonotype: The CDR3 does not close with the conserved phenylalanine or tryptophan, likely indicating a read error. The CDR3 DNA reads as TGTGCCAGCAGTGTGGGCCTAGATCAGCCCCAGCATCTT. Translation gives CASSVGLDQPQHL. The chain has TRBV2 and TRBJ1-5, with D hard to call. The CDR3 covers 13 residues. In germline, CDR1 is SNHLY, CDR2 FYNNEI. Trimming took 4 bases from V and 5 from J, leaving 9 bases between them.

This clonotype has more than one count but fewer than ten. The V call is TRBV2, the J call TRBJ1-5; D is unresolved. V shed 4 bases and J shed 3 bases, with 10 bases lying between them. The germline V gene encodes CDR1 SNHLY and CDR2 FYNNEI. The CDR3 totals 14 residues. The CDR3, as DNA: TGTGCCAGCAGTGGAGGCAGGTACAATCAGCCCCAGCATTTT. It codes for CASSGGRYNQPQHF.

The gene calls are TRBV7-6 and TRBJ2-7, with TRBD1 matching 8 bases. CDR1 SGHVS and CDR2 FNYEAQ come from the germline V gene. The trim removed 5 bases at V and 2 bases at J, leaving 5 bases unmatched. This CDR3 spans 14 amino acids. CDR3 nucleotides: TGTGCCAGCAGCCTCCAGACAGGGGCCTACGAGCAGTACTTC. Protein: CASSLQTGAYEQYF.

The chain couples TRBV6-1 to TRBJ1-5; D gene unclear. Germline V lookup: CDR1 MNHNS, CDR2 SASEGT. Trimming removed 6 bases at V and 2 bases at J, with 8 bases between. The CDR3 extends over 13 amino acids. The CDR3 region is CASRTTGNQPQHF. The CDR3 DNA follows: TGTGCCAGCAGAACCACCGGCAATCAGCCCCAGCATTTT.

This clonotype was recorded a few times. V gene TRBV14 combines with J gene TRBJ1-2; 8 positions match TRBD1. The V and J ends lost 3 bases and 8 bases, in that order; junction bases with no gene match: 8. The CDR3 length is 14 residues. The germline gives CDR1 SGHDN, CDR2 FVKESK. The DNA of the CDR3 is TGTGCCAGCAGCCAGTACGGACAGGGCAGAGGCTACACCTTC. Amino acids: CASSQYGQGRGYTF.

The sample holds a few counts of this clonotype. This chain joins TRBV6-5 and TRBJ2-1; 8 nucleotides match TRBD2. Germline trimming cut 2 bases from V and 4 bases from J; bases unmatched to any gene: 7. Germline CDR1 and CDR2: MNHEY and SVGAGI. This CDR3 spans 16 amino acids. CDR3 DNA: TGTGCCAGCAGTTACAGAACTAGCGGATATTACAATGAGCAGTTCTTC. Encoded protein: CASSYRTSGYYNEQFF.

V and J are TRBV7-8 and TRBJ2-4, with D possibly called TRBD1 or TRBD2 (5 bases each). V shed 5 bases and J shed 0 bases, with 17 bases lying between them. The CDR3 has 17 amino acids. CDR1 SGHVS and CDR2 FQNEAQ come from the germline V gene. The CDR3 sequence is CASSRGRHELAKNIQYF. The CDR3 DNA reads as TGTGCCAGCAGCCGGGGACGGCACGAGCTAGCCAAAAACATTCAGTACTTC.

In its sample, this clonotype was seen a few times. The chain employs TRBV4-2 and TRBJ1-2; 12 positions agree with TRBD1. J was trimmed by 3 bases and V by 8 bases; bases with no gene match: 13. CDR1 is LGHNA, CDR2 YNFKEQ, per germline. This CDR3 has 17 amino acids. In nucleotides, the CDR3 is TGTGCCAGCTGCCTGGGGACAGGGGGCGGGAGTGACTATGGCTACACCTTC. It yields the protein CASCLGTGGGSDYGYTF.

The chain is built from TRBV5-1 and TRBJ2-2; the D call may be TRBD1 or TRBD2 (5 bases each). This CDR3 has 16 residues. From germline, CDR1 is SGHRS and CDR2 YFSETQ. Trimming removed 6 bases at V and 3 bases at J, with 18 bases between. In DNA form, the CDR3 reads TGCGCCAGCAAACGGAGGCAGGGTAGGGACACCGGGGAGCTGTTTTTT. Its translation: CASKRRQGRDTGELFF.

The rearrangement joins TRBV6-2 or TRBV6-3 to TRBJ2-3; D gene ambiguous. The CDR3 spans 14 residues. Trimming pared 8 bases from V and 0 bases from J, leaving 12 bases between. Germline V CDR1 and CDR2: MNHEY, SVGEGT. Written as DNA, the CDR3 is TGTGCCAGCTGGGCCTGGGCTAGCACAGATACGCAGTATTTT. Its translation: CASWAWASTDTQYF.

This clonotype was seen a few times. The CDR3 spells CASRARQSGNSPLHF. As DNA, the CDR3 is TGTGCCAGCAGGGCGAGACAGAGTGGTAATTCACCCCTCCACTTT. The genes are TRBV6-1 and TRBJ1-6; perhaps TRBD1 as D (5 bases). Between the trimmed V and J ends, which lost 6 bases and 6 bases, there was a span of 15 bases. Per germline, CDR1 MNHNS and CDR2 SASEGT. The CDR3 is 15 amino acids.